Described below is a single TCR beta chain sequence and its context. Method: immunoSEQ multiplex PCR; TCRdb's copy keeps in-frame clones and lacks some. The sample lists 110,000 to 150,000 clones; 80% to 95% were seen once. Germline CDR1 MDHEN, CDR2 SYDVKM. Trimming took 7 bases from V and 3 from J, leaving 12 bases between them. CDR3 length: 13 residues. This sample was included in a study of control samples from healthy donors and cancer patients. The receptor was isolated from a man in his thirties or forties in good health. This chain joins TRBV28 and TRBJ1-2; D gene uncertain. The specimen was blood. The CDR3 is CASKGGVDYGYTF. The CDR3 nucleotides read TGTGCCAGCAAGGGAGGCGTAGACTATGGCTACACCTTC.